What follows describes a single TCR beta chain. The specificity of this receptor is unknown. Within one base of it there is no much larger clone, and no base qualities were kept. Library construction relied on the immunoSEQ multiplex PCR assay. The clones in this table, taken by TCRdb from immuneACCESS, are in-frame only. Not every clone is retained; where verified, under half of the shortfall comes from an unresolved V gene, and the cause of the rest is unknown. This sample holds 55,000 to 65,000 clones; approximately 92% were observed only once. The leading ten clones occupy approximately 0.36% of the sample. The sample originates from a study of T cell changes during pregnancy in multiple sclerosis (dated by TCRdb to between 2018 and 2021). Broadly, across the study: Changes in the T cell repertoire over the course of pregnancy were examined in this study in women with multiple sclerosis.

The germline V gene supplies CDR1 SQVTM and CDR2 ANQGSEA. The CDR3 sequence holds 12 residues, the cysteine and phenylalanine included. Left in the record is the CDR3 DNA by itself, 36 bases read in frame from the first base. Between the V and J ends, shortened by 6 bases and 2 bases respectively, the junction contains 10 bases. The sample was CD4+ T cells from peripheral blood mononuclear cells, taken before pregnancy. This clonotype originated in a female donor with multiple sclerosis, enrolled in a pregnancy study. The rearrangement joined TRBV29-1 to TRBJ1-2; the D gene is perhaps TRBD1, on 5 matching bases. The DNA sequence reads TGCAGCGTCGACGGGGGAAACTATGGCTACACCTTC. It codes for CSVDGGNYGYTF.